Listed here are 27 T cell receptor beta chains from one sample, sequenced in a study of T-cell reconstitution after alpha-beta-depleted transplantation in children. This sample's TCRbeta library carried unique molecular identifier barcodes. MiXCR, run by TCRdb on the PCR reads, gives a single entry per CDR3 protein. This table has just over 950,000 distinct CDR3 sequences, roughly 29% appearing once. This material consisted of PBMCs, mostly from graft donor cells, taken 360 days after TCRalphabeta/CD19-depleted stem cell transplant. The receptors come from a boy under two years old who had a stem cell transplant for SCID, so the T cells may come from the graft donor.

This clonotype has a handful of counts. The J gene is TRBJ1-1, the V gene TRBV30, with 7 positions matching TRBD1. Germline CDR1 reads GTSNPN; CDR2 reads SVGIG (reference sequence). The CDR3 has 13 amino acids. With V trimmed by 7 bases and J by 1 base, 6 bases remained unmatched. CDR3: CASQQGSNTEAFF. Here the CDR3 DNA reads TGTGCCTCTCAACAGGGGTCGAACACTGAAGCTTTCTTT.

This chain joins TRBV27 and TRBJ1-1, with D possibly matching TRBD1 (5 bases). The germline V gene encodes CDR1 MNHEY and CDR2 SMNVEV (reference sequence). The CDR3 is 13 amino acids. The germline V and J ends were trimmed by 2 bases and 6 bases, with 10 bases remaining between them. The CDR3 loop reads CASSLLGDAEAFF. CDR3 sequence (DNA): TGTGCCAGCAGTTTACTGGGGGACGCTGAAGCTTTCTTT.

V and J are TRBV4-3 and TRBJ1-2; D is perhaps TRBD1 (6 bases). CDR1 is LGHNA, CDR2 YSLEER, per germline. Trimming cost V 2 bases and J 6 bases, with 10 bases left between them. The CDR3 runs to 13 residues. CDR3 region: CASSQRGQDGYTF. CDR3 sequence (DNA): TGCGCCAGCAGCCAAAGGGGACAAGATGGCTACACCTTC.

This rearrangement joins TRBV29-1 to TRBJ2-1, with 12 bases matching TRBD2. The trim removed 8 bases at V and 13 bases at J, leaving 12 bases unmatched. CDR1 is SQVTM, CDR2 ANQGSEA, per germline. The CDR3 consists of 13 residues. The CDR3 region has the DNA TGCAGCCTGATTGCTAGCGGGGGGGCCCCACAGTTCTTC. Protein sequence: CSLIASGGAPQFF.

This clonotype was picked up one time. This chain uses TRBV4-2 with TRBJ2-2, with D possibly matching TRBD2 (5 bases). Trimming took 1 base from V and 0 from J, leaving 9 bases between them. CDR3 length: 16 residues. Per germline, CDR1 LGHNA and CDR2 YNFKEQ. The CDR3 sequence is CASSQAGRSNTGELFF. The CDR3 DNA reads as TGTGCCAGCAGCCAAGCGGGGAGATCGAACACCGGGGAGCTGTTTTTT.

This clonotype was detected once. This chain uses TRBV4-2 with TRBJ2-5; 12 nucleotides match TRBD1. The CDR3 length is 17 residues. Looked up from germline, CDR1 is LGHNA and CDR2 is YNFKEQ. With V trimmed by 4 bases and J by 5 bases, 11 bases remained unmatched. The DNA of the CDR3 is TGTGCCAGCAGCCTCCTCTTGGGACAGGGGGCGGAGGAGACCCAGTACTTC. Its translation is CASSLLLGQGAEETQYF.

The chain combines TRBV29-1 with TRBJ2-7; 8 bases are a match to TRBD1. With V trimmed by 4 bases and J by 2 bases, 10 bases remained unmatched. The CDR3 totals 15 residues. The germline gives CDR1 SQVTM, CDR2 ANQGSEA. The CDR3 sequence is CSVGPRTGSPYEQYF. Here the CDR3 DNA reads TGCAGCGTTGGCCCTCGGACAGGGAGCCCCTACGAGCAGTACTTC.

In regard to this clonotype: A junction boundary mismatches the germline segment, possibly from a read error. The chain is built from TRBV12-3 or TRBV12-4 and TRBJ1-1, with TRBD1 as a possible D gene (6 bases). The CDR3 is 14 residues long. CDR3 in DNA: TGTACCAGCAGGGAGGCGGGGGGCAACACTGAAGCTTTCTTT. This sequence encodes CTSREAGGNTEAFF.

In this sample, this clonotype turned up a few times. This sequence joins TRBV4-3 and TRBJ2-1, with a tentative D call TRBD2 (7 bases). Germline lookup yields CDR1 LGHNA and CDR2 YSLEER. V was shortened by 4 bases and J by 7 bases, with 26 bases between the two germline ends. The CDR3 totals 18 residues. As DNA, the CDR3 is TGCGCCAGCAGCCCCCACGGGGGGCCCTCGTTAAGGGCAAATGAGCAGTTCTTC. It is translated as CASSPHGGPSLRANEQFF.

The gene calls are TRBV2 and TRBJ1-5, with 9 bases fitting TRBD1. CDR1 and CDR2 from the germline V gene are SNHLY and FYNNEI. The length of the CDR3 is 13 residues. The junction had 3 bases not matched to a gene; V was cut back by 7 bases and J by 5 bases. CDR3 in DNA: TGTGCCAGCAACGGGGACAGGGATCAGCCCCAGCATTTT. As protein: CASNGDRDQPQHF.

This clonotype was counted between two and nine times. CDR3 amino acids: CASSLNRPGLPFF. The DNA for the CDR3 is TGTGCCAGCAGTTTAAATCGTCCGGGACTCCCATTTTTT. The genes are TRBV12-3 or TRBV12-4 and TRBJ1-4; D perhaps matches TRBD1 (5 bases). Between the trimmed V and J ends, which lost 2 bases and 17 bases, there was a span of 18 bases. The CDR3 contains 13 residues.

This clonotype has only a few counts. The CDR3: CASRGQTGLSSYNEQFF. CDR3 sequence (DNA): TGTGCCAGCCGGGGACAGACCGGATTAAGCTCCTACAATGAGCAGTTCTTC. The chain recombines TRBV27 with TRBJ2-1, with 7 nucleotides matching TRBD1. Germline trimming cut 8 bases from V and 0 bases from J; bases unmatched to any gene: 13. Germline V gives CDR1 MNHEY, CDR2 SMNVEV (reference sequence). The CDR3 extends over 17 amino acids.

This clonotype was picked up a small number of times. This chain links TRBV12-3 or TRBV12-4 with TRBJ2-7; TRBD1 matches 9 bases. The CDR3 is 14 residues long. V lost 6 bases to trimming and J lost 4 bases; unmatched junction nucleotides: 7. CDR3 sequence reads: CASRGDREEYEQYF. The CDR3 DNA reads TGTGCCAGCAGGGGGGACAGGGAGGAGTACGAGCAGTACTTC.

This rearrangement joins TRBV7-3 to TRBJ2-3; 10 positions match TRBD2. The length of the CDR3 is 15 residues. The V and J ends lost 4 bases and 3 bases, in that order; junction bases with no gene match: 4. CDR1 is SGHTA and CDR2 is FQGTGA in the germline V gene. CDR3 residues: CASSYGLAVTDTQYF. CDR3 nucleotide sequence: TGTGCCAGCAGCTACGGACTAGCGGTAACAGATACGCAGTATTTT.

The V and J genes are TRBV4-2 and TRBJ2-1, with TRBD1 matching over 7 bases. V gave up 7 bases and J gave up 7 bases; unmatched junction bases: 16. CDR3 size: 16 residues. Germline lookup yields CDR1 LGHNA and CDR2 YNFKEQ. This CDR3 reads CASTRKRGGTGNEQFF. The CDR3 DNA is TGTGCCAGCACCCGAAAGAGAGGGGGCACTGGGAATGAGCAGTTCTTC.

The J gene is TRBJ2-5, the V gene TRBV20-1; 9 positions agree with TRBD1. Per germline, CDR1 DFQATT and CDR2 SNEGSKA (reference sequence). V was pared by 6 bases and J by 5 bases, with 4 bases of the junction left unmatched. This CDR3 region has 12 residues. In nucleotides, the CDR3 is TGCAGTGCCCCGACAGGGGGTGAGACCCAGTACTTC. As protein: CSAPTGGETQYF.

For the CDR3, the DNA is TGTGCCCATGAGGGGTCGAAATCCTACGAGCAGTACTTC. Its protein product is CAHEGSKSYEQYF. The chain has TRBV21-1 and TRBJ2-7; the listed D gene, TRBD1, was not tested against the DNA. TRBV21-1 is marked as a pseudogene. The CDR3 extends over 13 amino acids.

This clonotype was counted only a few times. J is TRBJ2-3 and V is TRBV4-1; D not resolved. V was shortened by 0 bases and J by 2 bases, with 12 bases between the two germline ends. Germline CDR1 is MGHRA and CDR2 is YSYEKL. The CDR3 is 16 residues long. CDR3 residues: CASSQDGRPITDTQYF. The CDR3 bases are TGCGCCAGCAGCCAAGACGGGCGCCCCATCACAGATACGCAGTATTTT.

This clonotype has more than one count but fewer than ten. J is TRBJ2-5 and V is TRBV15; D ambiguous. Per the germline V gene, CDR1 is LNHNV and CDR2 is YYDKDF (reference sequence). The V gene lost 5 bases and the J gene lost 4 bases, with 17 bases spanning the gap. CDR3 length: 15 residues. DNA for the CDR3: TGTGCCACCAGCTTCGACCGACTGTCCCGAGAGACCCAGTACTTC. Translating gives CATSFDRLSRETQYF. Variable domain in full (rest from reference TRBV15 and TRBJ2-5): DAMVIQNPRYQVTQFGKPVTLSCSQTLNHNVMYWYQQKSSQAPKLLFHYYDKDFNNEADTPDNFQSRRPNTSFCFLDIRSPGLGDTAMYLCATSFDRLSRETQYFGPGTRLLVL.

The J gene is TRBJ2-3, the V gene TRBV6-5, with a possible D match to TRBD1 (5 bases). The germline CDR1 and CDR2 sequences are MNHEY and SVGAGI. V lost 6 bases and J lost 0, with 10 bases in between. This CDR3 contains 14 residues. In DNA, the CDR3 is TGTGCCAGCAGGTACCCAGGGAGCACAGATACGCAGTATTTT. It translates to CASRYPGSTDTQYF.

V usage is TRBV5-5 and J usage is TRBJ1-1; no definite D call. V was shortened by 6 bases and J by 7 bases, with 19 bases between the two germline ends. The CDR3 has 14 amino acids. Germline CDR1 and CDR2: SGHKS and YYEKEE (reference sequence). The CDR3 sequence: CASTPIVPEGEAFF. CDR3 sequence (DNA): TGTGCCAGCACACCAATCGTCCCGGAGGGTGAAGCTTTCTTT.

This clonotype was observed a few times. This sequence joins TRBV20-1 and TRBJ2-7; TRBD2 agrees at 11 bases. The junction had 4 bases not matched to a gene; V was cut back by 6 bases and J by 3 bases. Germline V gene lookup returns CDR1 DFQATT and CDR2 SNEGSKA (reference sequence). The CDR3 extends over 13 amino acids. The CDR3 protein is CSAVLAGDYEQYF. CDR3 nucleotide sequence: TGCAGTGCGGTACTAGCGGGGGACTACGAGCAGTACTTC.

This rearrangement joins TRBV12-3 or TRBV12-4 to TRBJ2-5, with TRBD1 as a possible D gene (6 bases). The CDR3 is 15 residues long. V was cut by 5 bases and J by 3 bases, with 16 bases left in between. Written as DNA, the CDR3 is TGTGCCAGCAGTGGGGCGACGCGGACAGAAGAGACCCAGTACTTC. This codes for CASSGATRTEETQYF.

The chain recombines TRBV28 with TRBJ2-5; the match to TRBD1 covers 9 bases. The germline V gene encodes CDR1 MDHEN and CDR2 SYDVKM. The trim removed 5 bases at V and 1 base at J, leaving 17 bases unmatched. The CDR3 has 19 amino acids. This CDR3 reads CASSPLLGQGPYFQETQYF. CDR3 coding DNA: TGTGCCAGCAGTCCTCTCCTGGGACAGGGCCCGTATTTCCAAGAGACCCAGTACTTC.

This clonotype was seen a handful of times. The rearrangement links TRBV5-1 to TRBJ2-2, with a possible D match to TRBD1 (6 bases). There are 16 residues in the CDR3. V was shortened by 1 base and J by 0 bases, with 10 bases between the two germline ends. Per the germline V gene, CDR1 is SGHRS and CDR2 is YFSETQ. The CDR3 loop reads CASSLYRVSNTGELFF. In nucleotides, the CDR3 is TGCGCCAGCAGCTTGTACAGGGTTTCGAACACCGGGGAGCTGTTTTTT.

This rearrangement joins TRBV2 to TRBJ2-7; tentative D call: TRBD2 (5 bases). This CDR3 region has 14 residues. Trimming removed 6 bases at V and 0 bases at J, with 12 bases between. Looked up from germline, CDR1 is SNHLY and CDR2 is FYNNEI. This CDR3 is CASRDYGSSYEQYF. The CDR3 nucleotides are TGTGCCAGCAGAGACTACGGAAGCTCCTACGAGCAGTACTTC.

This clonotype came up once. The chain carries TRBV24-1 and TRBJ2-5; tentatively, D is TRBD2 (7 bases). Trimming removed 9 bases at V and 4 bases at J, with 20 bases between. Germline assignment: CDR1 KGHDR and CDR2 SFDVKD. The CDR3 runs to 15 residues. CDR3: CATGVGGGRLETQYF. CDR3 DNA: TGTGCCACCGGTGTTGGGGGGGGCCGACTAGAGACCCAGTACTTC.